This T cell receptor beta chain was obtained from a study of cytomegalovirus exposure and HLA in healthy donors. In the study overall: The same platform was used for the roughly 130 validation repertoires and the approximately 670 first-cohort repertoires, a later analysis reported. Whole-study results and caveats: With high specificity and sensitivity, the classifier reportedly diagnosed cytomegalovirus status. In vitro checks showed that a few CMV-associated chains really do target CMV antigens.

Clones were read by immunoSEQ multiplex PCR, and TCRdb kept only the in-frame ones, dropping some. The sample shows tens of thousands of clones, approximately 93% of them seen only once. Germline V gene sequence: CDR1 SGHTA, CDR2 FQGNSA. V shed 3 bases, J shed 3 bases, and the junction held 7 bases outside the gene matches. This CDR3 has 16 residues. Turning to this clone: Its specificity is not known.

Sequencing was performed on PBMCs. The chain recombines TRBV7-2 with TRBJ2-3, with TRBD2 matching over 9 bases. The sequence was obtained from a woman between 18 and 30 years old in good health and CMV-seropositive. The CDR3 spells CASSLLTSGPTDTQYF. The CDR3 region has the DNA TGTGCCAGCAGCTTGCTGACTAGCGGACCGACAGATACGCAGTATTTT.